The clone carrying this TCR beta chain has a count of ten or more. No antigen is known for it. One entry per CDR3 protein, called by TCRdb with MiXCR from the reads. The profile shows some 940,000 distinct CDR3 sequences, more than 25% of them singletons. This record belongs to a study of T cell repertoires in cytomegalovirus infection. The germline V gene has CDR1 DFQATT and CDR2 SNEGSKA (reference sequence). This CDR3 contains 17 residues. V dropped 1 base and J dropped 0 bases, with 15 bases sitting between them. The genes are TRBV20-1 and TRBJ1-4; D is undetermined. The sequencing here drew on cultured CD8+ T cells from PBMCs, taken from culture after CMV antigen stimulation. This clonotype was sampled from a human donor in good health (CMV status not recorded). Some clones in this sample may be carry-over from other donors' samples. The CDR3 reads CSARAPDESATNEKLFF. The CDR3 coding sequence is TGCAGTGCTAGAGCGCCCGATGAATCTGCAACTAATGAAAAACTGTTTTTT.